This T cell receptor (beta chain) emerged from a study of T cells in Graves' hyperthyroidism and ophthalmopathy. Patients were excluded for uncontrolled infection, other autoimmune disease, pregnancy or lactation. Diagnoses rested on clinical symptoms, serum thyroxine and TRAb, thyroid ultrasound and orbital computed tomography. Extraction of PBMCs used under 13 ml of fresh peripheral blood. In regard to this clonotype: The antigen is not known.

Amplified regions were TCR beta CDR3 sequences from RNA transcripts. The HTBI primer set served for first-round RT-PCR of the TCR CDR3. One entry per CDR3 protein results from TCRdb running MiXCR on the multiplex PCR reads. This table holds about 720,000 distinct CDR3 sequences, roughly a sixth found once. Germline assignment: CDR1 SGHVS and CDR2 FNYEAQ. This CDR3 contains 18 residues. Trimming left V 1 base short and J 2 bases short, with 20 bases between. Broader study findings: Expanded thyroid clonotypes (above 0.001) were mostly also found in blood.

The clonotype was recovered from a woman aged 45-60 years with Graves' hyperthyroidism that later progressed to Graves' ophthalmopathy. The sample consisted of blood. The chain combines TRBV7-6 with TRBJ1-2, with a weak D call TRBD1 (5 bases). The CDR3 sequence: CASSLDPLIGASNYGYTF. CDR3 DNA sequence: TGTGCCAGCAGCTTAGATCCCCTTATAGGGGCCTCGAACTATGGCTACACCTTC.